This entry lists 3 T cell receptor beta chains sequenced from one sample in a study of blood T cell repertoires in COVID-19. The assay was immunoSEQ multiplex PCR, and TCRdb's table has in-frame clones only and misses some. The sample has under 40,000 clones; 70% to 80% are singletons. The specimen sequenced was peripheral blood. The receptors derive from a woman aged 60-70 years with acute or convalescent COVID-19.

This clone was seen only once. The chain is built from TRBV13 and TRBJ1-1; D unclear. V was trimmed by 3 bases and J by 8 bases, leaving 10 bases between them. Germline CDR1 is PRHDT and CDR2 is FYEKMQ (reference sequence). This CDR3 comprises 12 residues. The CDR3 nucleotides are TGTGCCAGCAGCTTGAGGAGACCGGAAGCTTTCTTT. Amino acids: CASSLRRPEAFF. Together with reference TRBV13 and TRBJ1-1, the CDR3 gives the full variable domain: AAGVIQSPRHLIKEKRETATLKCYPIPRHDTVYWYQQGPGQDPQFLISFYEKMQSDKGSIPDRFSAQQFSDYHSELNMSSLELGDSALYFCASSLRRPEAFFGQGTRLTVV.

The J gene is TRBJ1-2, the V gene TRBV15, with 10 bases identical to TRBD1. V shed 2 bases and J 8 bases; nucleotides not matched to a gene: 14. The CDR3 consists of 17 residues. Germline V CDR1 and CDR2: LNHNV, YYDKDF (reference sequence). This CDR3 is CATSRKTGGRLVGGYTF. Written as DNA, the CDR3 is TGTGCCACCAGCAGAAAGACAGGGGGCAGGCTAGTGGGCGGCTACACCTTC.

The chain recombines TRBV3-1 (or the pseudogene TRBV3-2) with TRBJ1-1; 9 bases map to TRBD1. The CDR3 is made up of 13 amino acids. Per the germline V gene, CDR1 is LGHDT and CDR2 is YNNKEL (reference sequence). The trim removed 4 bases at V and 6 bases at J, leaving 3 bases unmatched. CDR3 loop: CASSRTGDAEAFF. CDR3 DNA sequence: TGTGCCAGCAGCCGGACAGGGGATGCTGAAGCTTTCTTT.